This T cell receptor beta chain was obtained from a study of OX40 agonist ivuxolimab in advanced cancers. Regarding the study in general: Ivuxolimab was a fully human IgG2 agonistic monoclonal antibody targeting the costimulatory receptor OX40 (CD134). Among the approximately 50 dose-escalation patients, some 20 had hepatocellular carcinoma, some 15 melanoma, 9 renal cell carcinoma and 9 head and neck cancer. Intravenous ivuxolimab was administered to patients every 2 weeks at six dose levels: 0.01, 0.1, 0.3, 1.5, 3 and 10 mg/kg. In the dose-escalation cohort, over 65% of patients were male, and the mean age was approximately 64 years, with a range of 23 to 79. Prior anti-PD-1, anti-PD-L1 or anti-CTLA-4 therapy was permitted, and checkpoint inhibitors had been received by roughly 40% of dose-escalation patients. Peripheral TCRbeta sequencing was intended to test whether TCR sequence diversity was altered and clonal T-cell expansion was caused by ivuxolimab. Partial responses occurred in three dose-escalation patients: two with cutaneous melanoma and one with hepatocellular carcinoma. The paper covers the monotherapy dose-escalation part of the phase I ivuxolimab trial, which included N ≈ 57 patients.

The trim is 0 bases for V and 4 bases for J, with a gap of 10 bases between the germline ends. The CDR3 runs 14 amino acids, cysteine and phenylalanine included. The sequence is cut down to CDR3 DNA, 42 bases in frame from base 1. The germline V gene gives CDR1 as SGHRS and CDR2 as YFSETQ. Results the study describes overall, beyond this receptor: The antigen specificity of the peripheral T cells that underwent clonal expansion was not determined. Low levels of normalized T-cell clonal expansion were also seen in some patients who did not respond. In the 0.1-3.0 mg/kg groups, partial responders had among the lowest normalized peripheral clonal expansion, particularly in CD8+ T cells. After ivuxolimab, more expanded clones were found on average in CD8+ T cells than in CD4+ T cells. At doses from 0.1 to 3.0 mg/kg, clonal expansion was seen in both CD4+ and CD8+ blood T cells between baseline and week 6.

There are a few counts of this clone. Its binding antigen is unknown. The sample holds no much larger clone one base away, and base qualities are not on file. Patients with a history of autoimmune disease or receiving systemic immunosuppression were excluded from the trial. In every dose cohort, peripheral blood was drawn for TCR sequencing at baseline, cycle 4 day 1, and cycle 7 day 1. Samples were obtained from an open-label, multicenter, first-in-human phase I dose-escalation trial of ivuxolimab. Adults with locally advanced or metastatic head and neck squamous cell, hepatocellular, melanoma or renal cell carcinoma were enrolled in the trial. Before TCR sequencing, CD4+ T cells and CD8+ T cells were sorted from peripheral blood as separate populations. To sequence the TCRbeta CDR3 region, genomic DNA was isolated from the sorted cells. The immunoSEQ Assay was used for sequencing of TCRbeta CDR3 regions. TCRdb's version of the immuneACCESS table is confined to in-frame rearrangements and falls short of the full clone set. An unresolved V gene accounts for under half of the shortfall where checked; the remainder is of unknown origin. Recorded for this sample are 60,000 or so clones; approximately 84% of them occurred a single time. The top ten clonotypes cover roughly 2% of the sample.

Recombination linked TRBV5-1 to TRBJ1-1; too little of a D gene remains to name it. The receptor comes from an adult with an advanced solid tumor such as melanoma, head and neck, liver or kidney cancer. The sample here was CD4+ or CD8+ T cells sorted from blood, taken in a trial of the OX40 agonist ivuxolimab. The DNA sequence is TGCGCCAGCAGCTTGGGAGGATTAGGCACTGAAGCTTTCTTT. Its coded protein is CASSLGGLGTEAFF.